The 24 T cell receptor beta chains given below trace back to one sample, sequenced in a study of HIV-infected patients and healthy controls. Alpha and beta constant-region primers primed reverse transcription of around 500 ng RNA. Alpha and beta chain libraries were made separately by chain-specific third strand synthesis with multiplexing indices. TCRdb independently ran MiXCR on the 5' RACE reads; one entry per CDR3 protein. The data hold more than 15,000 distinct CDR3 sequences, with around 5.5% observed a single time. All unsorted peripheral T cells were captured because whole blood was used without fractionation. The sequenced material came from blood. Every receptor here comes from an adult in good health.

The J gene is TRBJ2-7, the V gene TRBV18; 9 bases agree with TRBD1. V lost 1 base to trimming and J lost 7 bases; unmatched junction nucleotides: 11. CDR1 and CDR2 from the germline V gene are KGHSH and LQKENI. CDR3 length: 16 residues. CDR3 DNA: TGTGCCAGCTCACCACAAGGACAGGGGCGCCTGGGAGAGCAGTACTTC. Its translation is CASSPQGQGRLGEQYF. Full variable domain (missing parts from reference TRBV18 and TRBJ2-7): NAGVMQNPRHLVRRRGQEARLRCSPMKGHSHVYWYRQLPEEGLKFMVYLQKENIIDESGMPKERFSAEFPKEGPSILRIQQVVRGDSAAYFCASSPQGQGRLGEQYFGPGTRLTVT.

This clonotype is labeled medium-sized (0.01 to 0.1%). The chain combines TRBV6-5 with TRBJ1-2, with D maybe TRBD1 (5 bases). The CDR3 spans 14 residues. Germline V lookup: CDR1 MNHEY, CDR2 SVGAGI. V lost 0 bases to trimming and J lost 2 bases, with 7 bases between them. The CDR3: CASSYSTENYGYTF. DNA for the CDR3: TGTGCCAGCAGTTACTCGACAGAAAACTATGGCTACACCTTC.

This clonotype was seen many times. The chain has TRBV7-9 and TRBJ1-1, with D possibly being TRBD1 (5 bases). The germline CDR1 and CDR2 sequences are SEHNR and FQNEAQ (reference sequence). This CDR3 has 15 amino acids. Trimming removed 6 bases from V and 2 bases from J, with 16 bases in between. CDR3 DNA sequence: TGTGCCAGCAGTCCACGGCAGGGACTTAACACTGAAGCTTTCTTT. It translates to CASSPRQGLNTEAFF.

This clonotype came up many times. The chain is built from TRBV7-7 and TRBJ2-2, with D possibly being TRBD1 (6 bases). Germline V CDR1 and CDR2: SSHAT, FNYEAQ (reference sequence). The CDR3 is 14 amino acids. This CDR3 is CAETTGPNAGELFF. The CDR3 DNA is TGTGCTGAAACGACAGGACCCAACGCCGGGGAGCTGTTTTTT.

This clonotype is deemed medium-sized (0.01 to 0.1%). V is TRBV5-5 and J is TRBJ2-3; no firm D call. V lost 0 bases, J lost 2 bases, and 10 bases lay in between. Germline V CDR1 and CDR2: SGHKS, YYEKEE (reference sequence). The CDR3 spans 15 residues. As DNA, the CDR3 is TGTGCCAGCAGCTTGGAGGCACTTCCCACAGATACGCAGTATTTT. Its translation is CASSLEALPTDTQYF.

This clonotype appeared many times. This rearrangement joins TRBV29-1 to TRBJ1-2, with D uncertain. V was pared by 5 bases and J by 8 bases, with 15 bases between. Germline values: CDR1 SQVTM, CDR2 ANQGSEA. The CDR3 spans 12 residues. CDR3 DNA sequence: TGCAGCGTTACCGGGCTGCCTAGGGGCTACACCTTC. Protein product: CSVTGLPRGYTF.

There are a few counts of this clonotype. The genes are TRBV2 and TRBJ2-1; D gene ambiguous. CDR3 length: 14 residues. Germline CDR1 is SNHLY and CDR2 is FYNNEI. The germline V and J ends were trimmed by 1 base and 11 bases, with 15 bases remaining between them. CDR3 sequence: CASSEGGPPNKQFF. CDR3 coding DNA: TGTGCCAGCAGTGAAGGAGGTCCCCCGAATAAGCAGTTCTTC.

This clonotype counts as medium-sized (0.01 to 0.1%). V gene TRBV6-2 or TRBV6-3 combines with J gene TRBJ2-3; D is ambiguous. The CDR3 has 12 amino acids. V dropped 6 bases and J dropped 4 bases, with 8 bases sitting between them. CDR1 is MNHEY, CDR2 SVGEGT, per germline. The CDR3 DNA sequence: TGTGCCAGCAGCCCCGGGCCAGATACGCAGTATTTT. This codes for CASSPGPDTQYF.

In its sample, this clonotype was seen many times. The chain combines TRBV2 with TRBJ2-5; the D is unclear. CDR3 size: 15 residues. Trimming took off 7 bases at V and 5 bases at J, with 20 bases between the two ends. Germline loops: CDR1 SNHLY, CDR2 FYNNEI. The CDR3 region is CASTLDLFSRETQYF. The CDR3 DNA is TGTGCCAGCACCCTTGACTTATTCTCGAGGGAGACCCAGTACTTC.

This clonotype occurred many times. The chain recombines TRBV6-2 or TRBV6-3 with TRBJ1-2; 7 nucleotides match TRBD1. After removal of 4 bases from V and 9 bases from J, the junction contained 8 bases not matched to a gene. CDR1 and CDR2 from the germline V gene are MNHEY and SVGEGT. The CDR3 extends over 13 amino acids. DNA of the CDR3: TGTGCCAGCAGTTCCGGAACAGGGGATCGCTACACCTTC. Encoded protein: CASSSGTGDRYTF.

This clonotype was seen repeatedly, ten times or more. CDR3 residues: CASSLVGKRGVLWDTQYF. The CDR3, as DNA: TGTGCCAGCAGCTTGGTTGGGAAGCGGGGGGTCCTATGGGATACGCAGTATTTT. The chain couples TRBV5-4 to TRBJ2-3; 9 bases map to TRBD2. The CDR3 is 18 residues long. Looked up from germline, CDR1 is SGHNT and CDR2 is YYREEE (reference sequence). The junction had 14 bases not matched to a gene; V was cut back by 0 bases and J by 6 bases.

In its sample, this clonotype was seen many times. The rearrangement links TRBV10-3 to TRBJ2-2; D uncertain. The germline CDR1 and CDR2 sequences are ENHRY and SYGVKD. This CDR3 spans 13 amino acids. Deletions cut 2 bases from V and 3 bases from J, with 4 bases between. CDR3 in DNA: TGTGCCATCAGTGAGAGCGACACCGGGGAGCTGTTTTTT. It translates to CAISESDTGELFF.

Only a few counts were recorded for this clonotype. An end of the junction does not agree with germline; a read error may underlie this. The chain employs TRBV7-9 and TRBJ2-3, with TRBD1 identical over 7 bases. The CDR3 covers 13 residues. Germline CDR1 SEHNR, CDR2 FQNEAQ (reference sequence). CDR3 in amino acids: CASSSRDSRSLHF. CDR3 DNA: TGTGCCAGCAGCTCCCGGGACAGTCGGAGCTTACATTTT.

This clonotype has a handful of counts. The rearrangement joins TRBV2 to TRBJ2-3; maybe TRBD1 (5 bases). The V end was cut by 2 bases, the J end by 4 bases, with 16 bases between. This CDR3 is built from 16 residues. CDR1 and CDR2 from the germline V gene are SNHLY and FYNNEI. The CDR3 DNA follows: TGTGCCAGCAGTGAAAGATTCTCTCAAGGGGCAGATACGCAGTATTTT. Translated, it gives CASSERFSQGADTQYF. Full variable domain (outside the CDR3, taken from reference TRBV2 and TRBJ2-3): EPEVTQTPSHQVTQMGQEVILRCVPISNHLYFYWYRQILGQKVEFLVSFYNNEISEKSEIFDDQFSVERPDGSNFTLKIRSTKLEDSAMYFCASSERFSQGADTQYFGPGTRLTVL.

This clonotype ranks as medium-sized (0.01 to 0.1%). The genes are TRBV20-1 and TRBJ2-2; weak D call: TRBD1 (6 bases). V gave up 3 bases and J gave up 4 bases, with 15 bases separating them. The CDR3 is 15 amino acids. Germline V gene data show CDR1 as DFQATT and CDR2 as SNEGSKA (reference sequence). The CDR3 sequence is CSASFQGSVTGELFF. The CDR3 nucleotides read TGCAGTGCTAGTTTTCAGGGGAGTGTCACCGGGGAGCTGTTTTTT.

The sample holds many counts of this clonotype. The V gene is TRBV7-2, the J gene TRBJ1-1; D is unresolved. The CDR3 has 14 amino acids. Germline assignment: CDR1 SGHTA and CDR2 FQGNSA. Trimming took off 1 base at V and 6 bases at J, with 12 bases between the two ends. The CDR3 bases are TGTGCCAGCAGCTTAGGGCGCGTAAAGGCTGAAGCTTTCTTT. Translated: CASSLGRVKAEAFF.

This clonotype was counted only a few times. The chain employs TRBV7-6 and TRBJ2-7, with no clear D. The CDR3 loop spans 14 amino acids. CDR1 is SGHVS, CDR2 FNYEAQ, per germline. V was cut by 7 bases and J by 5 bases, with 18 bases left in between. CDR3 region: CASTVNGPPDEQYF. CDR3 in DNA: TGTGCCAGCACAGTTAACGGGCCCCCGGACGAGCAGTACTTC.

This clonotype is medium-sized in the sample. This chain joins TRBV7-2 and TRBJ1-4, with D uncertain. This CDR3 is 15 amino acids long. The V end lost 1 base, the J end lost 2 bases, and 8 bases lay between the germline ends. Per germline, CDR1 SGHTA and CDR2 FQGNSA. CDR3 bases: TGTGCCAGCAGCTTAGTCTCCAGTACTAATGAAAAACTGTTTTTT. It encodes CASSLVSSTNEKLFF.

In its sample, this clonotype was seen many times. This chain joins TRBV20-1 and TRBJ1-1; D call uncertain. V lost 3 bases, J lost 0 bases, and 8 bases lay in between. CDR3 size: 13 residues. Germline V gives CDR1 DFQATT, CDR2 SNEGSKA (reference sequence). CDR3 region: CSARADMNTEAFF. The DNA of the CDR3 is TGCAGTGCTAGGGCAGACATGAACACTGAAGCTTTCTTT.

This clonotype was counted many times. This chain uses TRBV7-6 with TRBJ2-3; no clear D. This CDR3 spans 12 amino acids. The V and J ends lost 0 bases and 3 bases respectively, with 1 base between them. Germline V gives CDR1 SGHVS, CDR2 FNYEAQ. The CDR3 spells CASSLATDTQYF. CDR3 bases: TGTGCCAGCAGCTTAGCGACAGATACGCAGTATTTT. Using reference TRBV7-6 and TRBJ2-3 for the parts outside the CDR3, the full variable domain is GAGVSQSPRYKVTKRGQDVALRCDPISGHVSLYWYRQALGQGPEFLTYFNYEAQQDKSGLPNDRFSAERPEGSISTLTIQRTEQRDSAMYRCASSLATDTQYFGPGTRLTVL.

In this sample, this clonotype turned up many times. The chain is built from TRBV4-2 and TRBJ2-5; D possibly corresponds to TRBD2 (5 bases). V lost 1 base and J 2 bases, leaving 26 bases between the germline ends. This CDR3 is built from 20 residues. Per germline, CDR1 LGHNA and CDR2 YNFKEQ. The CDR3 spells CASSQVPVSSVGVLQETQYF. Here the CDR3 DNA reads TGTGCCAGCAGCCAAGTGCCAGTGTCTTCCGTCGGGGTCCTTCAAGAGACCCAGTACTTC.

In this sample, this clonotype turned up many times. CDR3 DNA: TGTGCCAGCAGTTATAAAATGGGGAGTGAAGCTTTCTTT. Protein sequence: CASSYKMGSEAFF. The rearrangement links TRBV6-2 or TRBV6-3 to TRBJ1-1; unclear D gene. Trimming left V 3 bases short and J 7 bases short, with 12 bases between. The germline gives CDR1 MNHEY, CDR2 SVGEGT. The CDR3 consists of 13 residues.

This clonotype appeared many times. This CDR3 reads CASSDSRGNQPQHF. CDR3 bases: TGTGCCAGCAGTGATTCTAGGGGCAATCAGCCCCAGCATTTT. The V and J genes are TRBV6-4 and TRBJ1-5; the D is unclear. This CDR3 comprises 14 residues. The germline CDR1 and CDR2 sequences are MRHNA and SNTAGT. Trimming pared 3 bases from V and 2 bases from J, leaving 8 bases between.

This clonotype counts as medium-sized. V usage is TRBV18 and J usage is TRBJ1-1, with D perhaps TRBD1 (5 bases). V dropped 5 bases and J dropped 0 bases, with 22 bases sitting between them. The CDR3 loop spans 18 amino acids. Germline CDR1 KGHSH, CDR2 LQKENI. In DNA, the CDR3 is TGTGCCAGCTCATTTCAGGGTTTGCATCCCCGTATGAACACTGAAGCTTTCTTT. Its translation is CASSFQGLHPRMNTEAFF. Full variable domain (rest looked up from reference TRBV18 and TRBJ1-1): NAGVMQNPRHLVRRRGQEARLRCSPMKGHSHVYWYRQLPEEGLKFMVYLQKENIIDESGMPKERFSAEFPKEGPSILRIQQVVRGDSAAYFCASSFQGLHPRMNTEAFFGQGTRLTVV.